These 20 T cell receptor beta chains were sequenced from one sample in a study of HIV-infected patients and healthy controls. Reverse transcription used 500 to 550 ng RNA and constant-region primers for alpha and beta. Using multiplexing indices, alpha and beta chain libraries were generated apart by chain-specific third strand synthesis. Via MiXCR, TCRdb re-called the 5' RACE reads, giving one row per CDR3 protein. This table holds approximately 12,000 distinct CDR3 sequences, around 9.3% found once. All unsorted peripheral T cells were captured because whole blood was used without fractionation. This specimen consisted of blood, obtained before antiretroviral therapy. These receptors were collected from an adult with HIV infection. The donor label of this sample is uncertain.

The table lists this clonotype with many counts. V is TRBV5-1 and J is TRBJ2-2, with TRBD1 identical over 7 bases. The germline V gene has CDR1 SGHRS and CDR2 YFSETQ. V trimming: 5 bases; J trimming: 2 bases; junction bases outside the gene matches: 9. This CDR3 spans 16 amino acids. CDR3 coding DNA: TGCGCCAGCAGATCCCAAACAGGGGCTAACACCGGGGAGCTGTTTTTT. Its translation is CASRSQTGANTGELFF.

The chain carries TRBV7-8 and TRBJ2-1, with 10 bases that match TRBD2. The length of the CDR3 is 16 residues. From germline, CDR1 is SGHVS and CDR2 FQNEAQ. With V trimmed by 5 bases and J by 9 bases, 13 bases remained unmatched. CDR3 in amino acids: CASSGRLAGVFGEQFF. CDR3 in DNA: TGTGCCAGCAGCGGAAGGCTAGCGGGAGTTTTTGGTGAGCAGTTCTTC. Based on the CDR3 plus reference TRBV7-8 and TRBJ2-1, the full variable domain is GAGVSQSPRYKVAKRGQDVALRCDPISGHVSLFWYQQALGQGPEFLTYFQNEAQLDKSGLPSDRFFAERPEGSVSTLKIQRTQQEDSAVYLCASSGRLAGVFGEQFFGPGTRLTVL.

This chain links TRBV11-3 with TRBJ2-1; 13 bases are shared with TRBD2. Germline loops: CDR1 SGHNT, CDR2 YENEEA. CDR3 length equals 16 residues. V shed 5 bases, J shed 8 bases, and the junction held 9 bases outside the gene matches. The chain's CDR3 is CASSPSTSGRRDEQFF. For the CDR3, the DNA is TGTGCCAGCAGCCCTTCGACTAGCGGGAGGCGAGATGAGCAGTTCTTC.

The gene calls are TRBV13 and TRBJ1-1; no clear D gene. The germline CDR1 and CDR2 sequences are PRHDT and FYEKMQ (reference sequence). The V end lost 2 bases, the J end lost 6 bases, and 10 bases lay between the germline ends. This CDR3 has 13 residues. The CDR3, as DNA: TGTGCCAGCAGCTTAAATTCGCGGGCTGAAGCTTTCTTT. Protein: CASSLNSRAEAFF.

This clonotype appeared many times. CDR3 sequence: CASSLDRTSGVRTDTQYF. CDR3 sequence (DNA): TGTGCCAGCAGCTTGGACAGGACTAGCGGGGTACGCACAGATACGCAGTATTTT. V is TRBV5-6 and J is TRBJ2-3; 12 bases match TRBD2. CDR3 length: 18 residues. CDR1 is SGHDT and CDR2 is YYEEEE in the germline V gene. The trim removed 0 bases at V and 1 base at J, leaving 6 bases unmatched.

The sample holds a few counts of this clonotype. This chain uses TRBV25-1 with TRBJ2-5; TRBD2 might be the D (7 bases). The CDR3 spans 14 residues. V shed 3 bases and J shed 5 bases, with 13 bases lying between them. Germline values: CDR1 MGHDK, CDR2 SYGVNS. This CDR3 is CASSDTGTMETQYF. DNA of the CDR3: TGTGCCAGCAGTGACACAGGGACTATGGAGACCCAGTACTTC.

This clonotype has a count of ten or more. V is TRBV11-1 and J is TRBJ1-2; D ambiguous. The CDR3 totals 12 residues. The V end was cut by 3 bases, the J end by 7 bases, with 9 bases between. Per the germline V gene, CDR1 is SGHAT and CDR2 is FQDESV (reference sequence). DNA of the CDR3: TGTGCCAGCAGCTTGGGCTACTCTGGCTACACCTTC. It codes for CASSLGYSGYTF.

By share of the sample, this clonotype is medium-sized. V usage is TRBV7-7 and J usage is TRBJ2-5; D is perhaps TRBD1 (7 bases). From germline, CDR1 is SSHAT and CDR2 FNYEAQ (reference sequence). Trimming cost V 5 bases and J 1 base, with 17 bases left between them. The CDR3 consists of 16 residues. The CDR3 nucleotides read TGTGCCAGCAGCCGTTTCACAGGGGAGGCCCAAGAGACCCAGTACTTC. Translation gives CASSRFTGEAQETQYF.

The V call is TRBV18, the J call TRBJ1-4, with a possible D match to TRBD1 (5 bases). V was pared by 0 bases and J by 5 bases, with 7 bases between. The CDR3 covers 14 residues. Germline lookup yields CDR1 KGHSH and CDR2 LQKENI. DNA for the CDR3: TGTGCCAGCTCACCACCGGGGACGAATGAAAAACTGTTTTTT. This codes for CASSPPGTNEKLFF. The full variable domain, with the rest looked up from reference TRBV18 and TRBJ1-4, is NAGVMQNPRHLVRRRGQEARLRCSPMKGHSHVYWYRQLPEEGLKFMVYLQKENIIDESGMPKERFSAEFPKEGPSILRIQQVVRGDSAAYFCASSPPGTNEKLFFGSGTQLSVL.

This clonotype was seen many times. The rearrangement uses TRBV6-4 and TRBJ2-1; D ambiguous. V lost 2 bases, J lost 6 bases, and 11 bases lay in between. CDR3 length: 14 amino acids. Germline-derived CDR1 and CDR2 are MRHNA and SNTAGT. CDR3 coding DNA: TGTGCCAGCAGTGACCTAGGAATAGGCAATGAGCAGTTCTTC. Encoded protein: CASSDLGIGNEQFF.

The table lists this clonotype with many counts. The chain couples TRBV5-1 to TRBJ2-7; 8 nucleotides align to TRBD1. V gave up 4 bases and J gave up 1 base; unmatched junction bases: 7. Looked up from germline, CDR1 is SGHRS and CDR2 is YFSETQ. The CDR3 has 15 residues. Written as DNA, the CDR3 is TGCGCCAGCAGCCCTAGGGACAGGATATCCTACGAGCAGTACTTC. Translation gives CASSPRDRISYEQYF.

This clonotype was seen at least ten times. V gene TRBV6-2 or TRBV6-3 combines with J gene TRBJ1-4; D not certain. The CDR3 has 12 residues. Per the germline V gene, CDR1 is MNHEY and CDR2 is SVGEGT. V was clipped by 8 bases and J by 7 bases, with 11 bases between them. The CDR3 loop reads CASARTLEKLFF. CDR3 nucleotide sequence: TGTGCCAGCGCACGCACCCTTGAAAAACTGTTTTTT.

This clonotype was detected a few times. The chain recombines TRBV29-1 with TRBJ1-1, with a possible D match to TRBD1 (5 bases). V was trimmed by 7 bases and J by 0 bases, leaving 12 bases between them. Germline V lookup: CDR1 SQVTM, CDR2 ANQGSEA. This CDR3 has 13 residues. CDR3 protein: CSGFGQLNTEAFF. The CDR3 DNA reads TGCAGCGGCTTCGGACAATTGAACACTGAAGCTTTCTTT.

Many counts were recorded for this clonotype. This chain links TRBV19 with TRBJ2-2, with 8 bases matching TRBD2. Germline V lookup: CDR1 LNHDA, CDR2 SQIVND (reference sequence). V dropped 9 bases and J dropped 2; count of bases not matched to a gene: 5. This CDR3 contains 14 residues. DNA for the CDR3: TGTGCCAGCTCCGGGGGGGGAAACACCGGGGAGCTGTTTTTT. It is translated as CASSGGGNTGELFF.

This clonotype was detected many times. This sequence joins TRBV7-6 and TRBJ1-1; 7 nucleotides match TRBD1. This CDR3 is 15 amino acids long. Germline lookup yields CDR1 SGHVS and CDR2 FNYEAQ. V lost 3 bases to trimming and J lost 3 bases; unmatched junction nucleotides: 7. CDR3 nucleotide sequence: TGTGCCAGCAGCTTGGGAGAACAGGGGTACACTGAAGCTTTCTTT. Translating it yields CASSLGEQGYTEAFF. Full variable domain (rest looked up from reference TRBV7-6 and TRBJ1-1): GAGVSQSPRYKVTKRGQDVALRCDPISGHVSLYWYRQALGQGPEFLTYFNYEAQQDKSGLPNDRFSAERPEGSISTLTIQRTEQRDSAMYRCASSLGEQGYTEAFFGQGTRLTVV.

In this sample, this clonotype turned up many times. The V call is TRBV11-1, the J call TRBJ2-1, with 13 bases fitting TRBD2. Germline V lookup: CDR1 SGHAT, CDR2 FQDESV (reference sequence). There are 20 residues in the CDR3. J was trimmed by 2 bases and V by 0 bases; bases with no gene match: 10. CDR3 in DNA: TGTGCCAGCAGCTTAGCCCTATGGACTAGCGGGAGTATCGCCTACAATGAGCAGTTCTTC. It specifies CASSLALWTSGSIAYNEQFF.

This clonotype was picked up many times. The CDR3 region has the DNA TGCAGTGCTTCCGGGACAGACCACGAGCAGTACTTC. Translated: CSASGTDHEQYF. The chain uses TRBV20-1 and TRBJ2-7, with 7 bases lining up with TRBD1. CDR3 length: 12 residues. Germline CDR1 reads DFQATT; CDR2 reads SNEGSKA (reference sequence). V lost 5 bases and J lost 5; bases outside the gene matches: 6.

This clonotype was counted at least ten times. The chain joins TRBV10-3 to TRBJ2-4; D gene uncertain. Germline V gene lookup returns CDR1 ENHRY and CDR2 SYGVKD. Deletions cut 5 bases from V and 7 bases from J, with 6 bases between. The CDR3 totals 11 residues. In nucleotides, the CDR3 is TGTGCCATCAGTACGGAGAACATTCAGTACTTC. Translated, it gives CAISTENIQYF.

This clonotype came up many times. The chain couples TRBV6-1 to TRBJ1-5; D unclear. V was cut by 1 base and J by 4 bases, with 11 bases left in between. CDR3 length: 15 amino acids. Germline CDR1 MNHNS, CDR2 SASEGT. The CDR3 is CASSEGVSGNQPQHF. Here the CDR3 DNA reads TGTGCCAGCAGTGAAGGGGTCTCGGGAAATCAGCCCCAGCATTTT.

This clonotype appeared many times. This chain connects TRBV3-1 to TRBJ2-1, with a possible D match to TRBD2 (5 bases). The CDR3 length is 12 residues. Germline CDR1 is LGHDT and CDR2 is YNNKEL (reference sequence). Trimming removed 0 bases at V and 12 bases at J, with 9 bases between. CDR3 residues: CASSQEFAGQFF. The CDR3, as DNA: TGTGCCAGCAGCCAAGAATTTGCGGGGCAGTTCTTC.